One and the same sample provided the 22 T cell receptor beta chains below, sequenced in a study of patients and donors after allogeneic stem cell transplantation. Each CDR3 protein is one row after TCRdb ran MiXCR on the RT-PCR reads. This table holds approximately 160,000 distinct CDR3 sequences, about 29% found once. Sequenced input: blood, either unsorted or a sorted T cell fraction (not recorded which). The receptors derive from a human donor who was either an allogeneic HSCT recipient or a stem cell or donor lymphocyte infusion donor (not recorded which). It is not recorded whose cells these are; they may come from a transplant donor.

The V and J genes are TRBV5-1 and TRBJ2-3, with no clear D. V dropped 4 bases and J dropped 0 bases, with 15 bases sitting between them. The V gene's germline CDR1 is SGHRS and CDR2 YFSETQ. CDR3 length equals 16 residues. CDR3 bases: TGCGCCAGCAGCGTCCGGGCCACCCTTAGCACAGATACGCAGTATTTT. Amino acid sequence: CASSVRATLSTDTQYF.

V usage is TRBV5-1 and J usage is TRBJ1-6; D is unresolved. The CDR3 sequence is 12 residues long. V was pared by 4 bases and J by 14 bases, with 13 bases between. Germline V gives CDR1 SGHRS, CDR2 YFSETQ. CDR3 region: CASSALEGTLHF. The CDR3, as DNA: TGCGCCAGCAGCGCCCTTGAGGGCACCCTCCACTTT.

Many counts were recorded for this clonotype. This chain connects TRBV12-3 or TRBV12-4 to TRBJ1-6, with D hard to call. This CDR3 has 16 amino acids. Trimming took off 1 base at V and 3 bases at J, with 10 bases between the two ends. CDR3 nucleotide sequence: TGTGCCAGCAGTTTAGACGTTGGAAACTATAATTCACCCCTCCACTTT. Protein: CASSLDVGNYNSPLHF.

V is TRBV4-3 and J is TRBJ2-1; 8 nucleotides line up with TRBD2. This CDR3 spans 16 amino acids. J lost 4 bases, V lost 4 bases, and 9 bases had no gene match. Germline V gives CDR1 LGHNA, CDR2 YSLEER. CDR3 protein: CASSRSSGSLYNEQFF. DNA for the CDR3: TGCGCCAGCAGCCGTTCAAGCGGGAGTTTGTACAATGAGCAGTTCTTC.

This clonotype has a count of ten or more. This chain joins TRBV12-3 or TRBV12-4 and TRBJ2-2, with 8 bases lining up with TRBD1. The CDR3 is 16 amino acids. V dropped 5 bases and J dropped 7; count of bases not matched to a gene: 12. This CDR3 reads CASSPGQVVLGGELFF. The CDR3 nucleotides are TGTGCCAGCAGTCCGGGACAGGTTGTGTTAGGCGGGGAGCTGTTTTTT.

This clonotype was seen a few times. The chain is built from TRBV27 and TRBJ2-3; TRBD2 matches 7 bases. V gave up 2 bases and J gave up 4 bases; unmatched junction bases: 9. The CDR3 runs to 16 residues. Germline values: CDR1 MNHEY, CDR2 SMNVEV (reference sequence). DNA of the CDR3: TGTGCCAGCAGTTTAGGAGCGGGAAGAATCGCAGATACGCAGTATTTT. Translation: CASSLGAGRIADTQYF.

The chain has TRBV4-3 and TRBJ1-5; 7 bases are shared with TRBD1. Losses at the gene ends were 0 bases for V and 8 bases for J; bases not matched to a gene: 10. Germline-derived CDR1 and CDR2 are LGHNA and YSLEER. CDR3 length: 16 residues. The CDR3 coding sequence is TGCGCCAGCAGCCAAGATTTGGACAGGTGGCTTGAGCCCCAGCATTTT. This translates into CASSQDLDRWLEPQHF.

The chain employs TRBV11-2 and TRBJ2-4, with TRBD2 as a possible D gene (5 bases). Germline CDR1 and CDR2: SGHAT and FQNNGV. V shed 5 bases and J shed 0 bases, with 14 bases lying between them. CDR3 size: 16 residues. The CDR3: CASSLSSGIAKNIQYF. The CDR3 DNA reads TGTGCCAGCAGCCTCAGCTCGGGGATAGCCAAAAACATTCAGTACTTC.

The V and J genes are TRBV28 and TRBJ2-7; 7 nucleotides agree with TRBD2. Per the germline V gene, CDR1 is MDHEN and CDR2 is SYDVKM. This CDR3 is built from 14 residues. J lost 3 bases, V lost 1 base, and 3 bases had no gene match. The CDR3 nucleotides are TGTGCCAGCAGTTTATCTGCTAGCGGCTACGAGCAGTACTTC. This translates into CASSLSASGYEQYF.

The V and J genes are TRBV4-3 and TRBJ2-1; 10 bases agree with TRBD2. The V gene end was trimmed by 1 base and the J gene end by 6 bases; junction bases not matched to a gene: 6. The germline gives CDR1 LGHNA, CDR2 YSLEER. The CDR3 consists of 16 residues. The CDR3 region is CASSQVGLAGANEQFF. CDR3 sequence (DNA): TGCGCCAGCAGCCAAGTAGGCCTAGCGGGAGCCAATGAGCAGTTCTTC.

The CDR3 loop reads CASSPSTGPNEKLFF. Written as DNA, the CDR3 is TGTGCCAGTAGTCCCTCGACAGGGCCTAATGAAAAACTGTTTTTT. The rearrangement links TRBV19 to TRBJ1-4; 7 bases are shared with TRBD1. The germline CDR1 and CDR2 sequences are LNHDA and SQIVND (reference sequence). The CDR3 sequence is 15 residues long. After removal of 5 bases from V and 3 bases from J, the junction contained 6 bases not matched to a gene. The whole variable domain, remainder taken from reference TRBV19 and TRBJ1-4, is DGGITQSPKYLFRKEGQNVTLSCEQNLNHDAMYWYRQDPGQGLRLIYYSQIVNDFQKGDIAEGYSVSREKKESFPLTVTSAQKNPTAFYLCASSPSTGPNEKLFFGSGTQLSVL.

This clonotype was recorded a few times. The V and J genes are TRBV10-3 and TRBJ2-3; tentative D call: TRBD2 (5 bases). Between the trimmed V and J ends, which lost 9 bases and 1 base, there was a span of 14 bases. The germline gives CDR1 ENHRY, CDR2 SYGVKD. This CDR3 is 14 amino acids long. CDR3 sequence reads: CAIRGSRGTDTQYF. For the CDR3, the DNA is TGTGCCATTCGGGGTTCAAGGGGCACAGATACGCAGTATTTT.

The V and J genes are TRBV6-5 and TRBJ2-7; possible D gene TRBD1, 6 bases. The CDR3 is 15 residues long. With 0 bases removed from V and 6 bases from J, the gap between germline ends came to 15 bases. Germline V lookup: CDR1 MNHEY, CDR2 SVGAGI. As DNA, the CDR3 is TGTGCCAGCAGTTACTCGATGGGAACAGGGTTCGAGCAGTACTTC. Protein product: CASSYSMGTGFEQYF.

This clonotype was seen more than once but under ten times. V usage is TRBV20-1 and J usage is TRBJ2-7; 9 bases line up with TRBD2. The V gene end was trimmed by 1 base and the J gene end by 7 bases; junction bases not matched to a gene: 8. The CDR3 runs to 14 residues. Germline loops: CDR1 DFQATT, CDR2 SNEGSKA (reference sequence). The CDR3, as DNA: TGCAGTGCTAGAGGCCCGGGACTAGCTTATGAGCAGTACTTC. This codes for CSARGPGLAYEQYF.

The chain joins TRBV7-2 to TRBJ1-2, with D uncertain. Between the trimmed V and J ends, which lost 1 base and 5 bases, there was a span of 5 bases. This CDR3 is built from 12 residues. Germline V gene sequence: CDR1 SGHTA, CDR2 FQGNSA. In DNA form, the CDR3 reads TGTGCCAGCAGCTTAGGGGAGTATGGCTACACCTTC. Its translation is CASSLGEYGYTF.

By share, this clonotype ranks as medium-sized. The rearrangement links TRBV28 to TRBJ1-6, with unresolved D. The germline V gene has CDR1 MDHEN and CDR2 SYDVKM. V was clipped by 10 bases and J by 10 bases, with 17 bases between them. The CDR3 is made up of 13 amino acids. CDR3 amino acids: CATKQKEHSPLHF. The CDR3 nucleotides are TGTGCCACTAAACAGAAGGAACACTCACCCCTCCACTTT.

The chain links TRBV11-1 to TRBJ2-7; 8 bases align to TRBD2. The CDR3 extends over 15 amino acids. The germline CDR1 and CDR2 sequences are SGHAT and FQDESV (reference sequence). V lost 5 bases to trimming and J lost 2 bases; unmatched junction nucleotides: 8. CDR3 region: CASSRSRGGPYEQYF. The CDR3 nucleotides read TGTGCCAGCAGCCGGAGCCGGGGGGGACCCTACGAGCAGTACTTC. Using reference TRBV11-1 and TRBJ2-7 for the parts outside the CDR3, the full variable domain is EAEVAQSPRYKITEKSQAVAFWCDPISGHATLYWYRQILGQGPELLVQFQDESVVDDSQLPKDRFSAERLKGVDSTLKIQPAELGDSAMYLCASSRSRGGPYEQYFGPGTRLTVT.

The rearrangement uses TRBV6-5 and TRBJ2-2; D is possibly TRBD1 (5 bases). The length of the CDR3 is 16 residues. Trimming stripped 2 bases from V and 3 bases from J, with 13 bases between. Germline V lookup: CDR1 MNHEY, CDR2 SVGAGI. The CDR3 coding sequence is TGTGCCAGCAGTTACGGGGCAGGGCCGTACACCGGGGAGCTGTTTTTT. Protein product: CASSYGAGPYTGELFF.

CDR3 sequence: CASSSGTSYNEQFF. The CDR3 region has the DNA TGTGCCAGCAGTTCCGGGACTTCCTACAATGAGCAGTTCTTC. The chain recombines TRBV27 with TRBJ2-1; the D gene is possibly TRBD2 (6 bases). The germline CDR1 and CDR2 sequences are MNHEY and SMNVEV (reference sequence). The CDR3 is made up of 14 amino acids. The V gene lost 4 bases and the J gene lost 1 base, with 8 bases spanning the gap.

This chain links TRBV4-2 with TRBJ2-5, with TRBD2 as a possible D gene (6 bases). Trimming took 6 bases from V and 5 from J, leaving 19 bases between them. CDR3 length: 15 amino acids. The germline CDR1 and CDR2 sequences are LGHNA and YNFKEQ. CDR3 protein: CASRPMAGLSETQYF. The CDR3, as DNA: TGTGCCAGCAGACCGATGGCGGGGCTGAGTGAGACCCAGTACTTC.

The V and J genes are TRBV18 and TRBJ2-5; no firm D call. CDR3 size: 15 residues. V lost 3 bases to trimming and J lost 3 bases, with 14 bases between them. Germline loops: CDR1 KGHSH, CDR2 LQKENI. CDR3 sequence (DNA): TGTGCCAGCTCACCGGGCTGGGCGGTGGAAGAGACCCAGTACTTC. Translation gives CASSPGWAVEETQYF.

This clonotype was counted a few times. This chain uses TRBV7-9 with TRBJ1-1; D is possibly TRBD1 (6 bases). The germline V gene encodes CDR1 SEHNR and CDR2 FQNEAQ (reference sequence). Trimming left V 2 bases short and J 7 bases short, with 14 bases between. The CDR3 spans 14 residues. The CDR3 sequence: CASSLSRGVVEAFF. The CDR3 bases are TGTGCCAGCAGCTTATCCAGGGGTGTAGTTGAAGCTTTCTTT.